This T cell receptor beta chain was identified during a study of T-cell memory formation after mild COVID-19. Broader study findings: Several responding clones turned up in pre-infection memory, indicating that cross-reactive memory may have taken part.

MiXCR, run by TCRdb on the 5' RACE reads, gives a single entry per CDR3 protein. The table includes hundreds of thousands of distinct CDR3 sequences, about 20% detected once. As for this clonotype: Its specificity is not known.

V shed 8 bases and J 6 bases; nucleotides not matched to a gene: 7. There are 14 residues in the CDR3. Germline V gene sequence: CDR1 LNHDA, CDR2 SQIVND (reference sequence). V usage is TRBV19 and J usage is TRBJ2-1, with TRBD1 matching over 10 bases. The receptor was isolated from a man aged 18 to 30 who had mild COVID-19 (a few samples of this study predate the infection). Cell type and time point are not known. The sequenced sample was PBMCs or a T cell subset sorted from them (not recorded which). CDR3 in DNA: TGTGCCAGTCTCCGGGACAGGGGAGCCAATGAGCAGTTCTTC. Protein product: CASLRDRGANEQFF.